Following are 3 T cell receptor beta chains from one sample sequenced in a study of high-grade serous ovarian cancer treatment subgroups. Measured with immunoSEQ multiplex PCR; TCRdb has only the in-frame clones, and not every one. This sample has more than 950 clones; around 73% occur once, and the top ten carry about 20%. Tumor tissue was taken before any definitive surgery or chemotherapy was given. Input material: tumor tissue. The receptors originated from a human donor with high-grade serous ovarian cancer.

V gene TRBV6-5 combines with J gene TRBJ1-5; a possible D gene is TRBD1 (6 bases). V shed 6 bases and J shed 1 base, with 13 bases lying between them. The germline V gene has CDR1 MNHEY and CDR2 SVGAGI. This CDR3 region has 15 residues. CDR3 in amino acids: CASRSGHGSNQPQHF. The CDR3 bases are TGTGCCAGCAGGTCGGGACACGGCAGCAATCAGCCCCAGCATTTT.

The chain combines TRBV6-5 with TRBJ2-3; D uncertain. The germline CDR1 and CDR2 sequences are MNHEY and SVGAGI. V lost 2 bases and J lost 2, with 8 bases in between. There are 14 residues in the CDR3. The CDR3 protein is CASSYRSPTDTQYF. CDR3 nucleotides: TGTGCCAGCAGTTACCGGTCGCCCACAGATACGCAGTATTTT.

The rearrangement joins TRBV7-4 to TRBJ2-7; no reliable D call. Trimming pared 3 bases from V and 2 bases from J, leaving 11 bases between. The CDR3 contains 14 residues. The V gene's germline CDR1 is SGHVT and CDR2 SQSDAQ. Here the CDR3 DNA reads TGTGCCAGCAGCTTGAAGGGTTCGCCCTACGAGCAGTACTTC. This encodes CASSLKGSPYEQYF.